One and the same sample provided the 32 T cell receptor beta chains below, sequenced in a study of a mutant IDH1 vaccine in newly diagnosed glioma. Stated time point: week 5, during vaccination. Doses of 300 ug of mutant IDH1 20-mer peptide were given with topical imiquimod. Only in-frame clones appear in the TCRdb table, and some are missing; sequencing was by immunoSEQ multiplex PCR. The sample has about 54,000 clones, about 80% seen once. These receptors lack a known antigen. The source material was PBMCs, sampled from a glioma patient whose treatment included an IDH1 peptide vaccine. The receptors were gathered from a man aged 25 to 40 with glioma.

The rearrangement uses TRBV7-2 and TRBJ1-5, with D perhaps matching TRBD1 (5 bases). V gave up 4 bases and J gave up 0 bases, with 10 bases separating them. Looked up from germline, CDR1 is SGHTA and CDR2 is FQGNSA. The CDR3 loop spans 15 amino acids. The CDR3 spells CASSWETVSNQPQHF. CDR3 in DNA: TGTGCCAGCAGCTGGGAGACAGTTAGCAATCAGCCCCAGCATTTT.

Here the CDR3 DNA reads TGTGCCAGCAGCTTGGTTCCCCCGGCAGGGGGTAATAATTCACCCCTCCACTTT. As protein: CASSLVPPAGGNNSPLHF. V gene TRBV5-4 combines with J gene TRBJ1-6; 7 bases fit TRBD1. The germline V gene has CDR1 SGHNT and CDR2 YYREEE (reference sequence). The ends lost 0 bases at V and 5 bases at J; junction bases unmatched: 11. The CDR3 loop spans 18 amino acids.

The genes are TRBV6-5 and TRBJ1-6, with D maybe TRBD1 (6 bases). The CDR3 totals 14 residues. V was cut by 5 bases and J by 9 bases, with 14 bases left in between. Per germline, CDR1 MNHEY and CDR2 SVGAGI. As DNA, the CDR3 is TGTGCCAGCAGTGGTCGGCAGGGGAGTTCACCCCTCCACTTT. Amino acid sequence: CASSGRQGSSPLHF.

This chain connects TRBV6-1 to TRBJ2-7; no clear D gene. V lost 6 bases and J lost 7, with 10 bases in between. Germline CDR1 is MNHNS and CDR2 is SASEGT. This CDR3 has 11 residues. DNA of the CDR3: TGTGCCAGCAGCCAAGGCCGGGAGCAGTACTTC. It codes for CASSQGREQYF.

The chain recombines TRBV4-1 with TRBJ2-3; D is uncertain. CDR3 size: 12 residues. V was pared by 4 bases and J by 4 bases, with 6 bases between. Looked up from germline, CDR1 is MGHRA and CDR2 is YSYEKL. The CDR3 DNA reads TGCGCCAGCAGCCGTGTGGCAGATACGCAGTATTTT. Its protein product is CASSRVADTQYF.

The chain links TRBV27 to TRBJ1-5; D uncertain. The germline V gene encodes CDR1 MNHEY and CDR2 SMNVEV (reference sequence). CDR3 length: 13 amino acids. Trimming took 1 base from V and 10 from J, leaving 11 bases between them. The CDR3 DNA reads TGTGCCAGCAGTTTATTTACCACATCACCCCAGCATTTT. Translating gives CASSLFTTSPQHF.

V is TRBV5-4 and J is TRBJ1-6, with D uncertain. CDR3 length: 17 amino acids. The ends were cut back, 2 bases at V and 8 bases at J, with 20 bases in the middle. The V gene's germline CDR1 is SGHNT and CDR2 YYREEE (reference sequence). The CDR3 sequence: CASSLLRLTPEDSPLHF. For the CDR3, the DNA is TGTGCCAGCAGCTTACTCCGACTCACCCCGGAGGATTCACCCCTCCACTTT.

The V call is TRBV29-1, the J call TRBJ2-7, with D unresolved. The CDR3 has 14 residues. V gave up 5 bases and J gave up 2 bases, with 16 bases separating them. The germline CDR1 and CDR2 sequences are SQVTM and ANQGSEA. In DNA form, the CDR3 reads TGCAGCGTTACTATGCCGGATCGCGCCTACGAGCAGTACTTC. Amino acid sequence: CSVTMPDRAYEQYF.

The rearrangement uses TRBV4-1 and TRBJ1-1; D not certain. The germline V gene has CDR1 MGHRA and CDR2 YSYEKL. V was shortened by 1 base and J by 0 bases, with 12 bases between the two germline ends. This CDR3 spans 16 amino acids. CDR3 residues: CASSQGSLSMNTEAFF. The CDR3 DNA sequence: TGCGCCAGCAGCCAAGGGTCGCTGAGCATGAACACTGAAGCTTTCTTT.

The chain recombines TRBV5-1 with TRBJ2-1; D possibly corresponds to TRBD2 (5 bases). CDR1 and CDR2 from the germline V gene are SGHRS and YFSETQ. The CDR3 has 13 residues. V shed 3 bases and J shed 5 bases, with 9 bases lying between them. The DNA of the CDR3 is TGCGCCAGCAGCTGGGGAGATAACAATGAGCAGTTCTTC. It encodes CASSWGDNNEQFF.

The rearrangement joins TRBV5-1 to TRBJ1-5; the D gene is possibly TRBD1 (6 bases). V was cut by 0 bases and J by 2 bases, with 18 bases left in between. The CDR3 length is 18 residues. Germline CDR1 and CDR2: SGHRS and YFSETQ. The CDR3: CASSLGWGPGEGNQPQHF. DNA of the CDR3: TGCGCCAGCAGCTTGGGATGGGGGCCAGGCGAAGGCAATCAGCCCCAGCATTTT.

To note about this clone: One junction end disagrees with the germline gene, perhaps due to a read error. The J gene is TRBJ2-1, the V gene TRBV19, with D perhaps TRBD1 or TRBD2 (5 bases each). The germline V gene encodes CDR1 LNHDA and CDR2 SQIVND (reference sequence). The CDR3 spans 12 residues. This CDR3 is CASRIGTNEQFF. CDR3 sequence (DNA): TGTGCCAGTAGGATAGGGACCAATGAGCAGTTCTTC.

The rearrangement joins TRBV11-2 to TRBJ2-3; no clear D. There are 14 residues in the CDR3. Trimming stripped 0 bases from V and 3 bases from J, with 7 bases between. The germline V gene has CDR1 SGHAT and CDR2 FQNNGV. CDR3 sequence reads: CASSLEGMTDTQYF. CDR3 sequence (DNA): TGTGCCAGCAGCTTAGAGGGTATGACAGATACGCAGTATTTT.

This clone was recorded once. The gene calls are TRBV5-1 and TRBJ2-7; a weak D match, TRBD1 (5 bases). This CDR3 spans 15 amino acids. Germline V gene sequence: CDR1 SGHRS, CDR2 YFSETQ. V was shortened by 3 bases and J by 12 bases, with 25 bases between the two germline ends. This CDR3 is CASSSSQGSPTIGYF. The CDR3 DNA is TGCGCCAGCAGCTCATCCCAGGGTTCTCCTACGATTGGGTACTTC.

The gene calls are TRBV19 and TRBJ2-2, with D possibly being TRBD1 (6 bases). The ends were cut back, 7 bases at V and 5 bases at J, with 14 bases in the middle. This CDR3 is 14 amino acids long. Per the germline V gene, CDR1 is LNHDA and CDR2 is SQIVND (reference sequence). The CDR3 loop reads CASNTGTRTGELFF. In nucleotides, the CDR3 is TGTGCCAGTAACACAGGGACGAGGACCGGGGAGCTGTTTTTT.

The chain employs TRBV5-1 and TRBJ2-2, with D hard to call. CDR3 size: 15 residues. Germline loops: CDR1 SGHRS, CDR2 YFSETQ. V lost 3 bases, J lost 6 bases, and 15 bases lay in between. The CDR3 region is CASSSDTSGAGELFF. CDR3 DNA sequence: TGCGCCAGCAGCTCAGACACCTCTGGAGCCGGGGAGCTGTTTTTT.

This chain uses TRBV4-1 with TRBJ2-3; TRBD1 is a possible D gene (5 bases). The germline V and J ends were trimmed by 0 bases and 2 bases, with 12 bases remaining between them. The CDR3 spans 16 residues. The germline gives CDR1 MGHRA, CDR2 YSYEKL. CDR3 nucleotide sequence: TGCGCCAGCAGCCAAGATATAACAGGCTACACAGATACGCAGTATTTT. The encoded protein is CASSQDITGYTDTQYF.

In its sample, this clone was seen once. The CDR3 DNA follows: TGTGCCAGCCAGCACACAGATACGCAGTATTTT. Translating gives CASQHTDTQYF. The rearrangement links TRBV28 to TRBJ2-3; no definite D call. Trimming removed 8 bases from V and 2 bases from J, with 5 bases in between. There are 11 residues in the CDR3. Germline values: CDR1 MDHEN, CDR2 SYDVKM.

The rearrangement joins TRBV6-5 to TRBJ2-7; D remains ambiguous. Trimming removed 5 bases from V and 2 bases from J, with 13 bases in between. This CDR3 has 14 amino acids. Germline assignment: CDR1 MNHEY and CDR2 SVGAGI. CDR3 sequence: CASSDRGYPYEQYF. Here the CDR3 DNA reads TGTGCCAGCAGTGACCGCGGATACCCCTACGAGCAGTACTTC.

This chain joins TRBV7-6 and TRBJ1-2; 7 bases are shared with TRBD1. Germline CDR1 reads SGHVS; CDR2 reads FNYEAQ. There are 16 residues in the CDR3. The V and J ends lost 4 bases and 0 bases, in that order; junction bases with no gene match: 8. The CDR3 DNA is TGTGCCAGCAGCTACGGACAGGTTCTCGCTAACTATGGCTACACCTTC. Its protein is CASSYGQVLANYGYTF. Full variable domain (missing parts from reference TRBV7-6 and TRBJ1-2): GAGVSQSPRYKVTKRGQDVALRCDPISGHVSLYWYRQALGQGPEFLTYFNYEAQQDKSGLPNDRFSAERPEGSISTLTIQRTEQRDSAMYRCASSYGQVLANYGYTFGSGTRLTVV.

The chain joins TRBV9 to TRBJ1-3; 9 bases match TRBD1. V trimming: 3 bases; J trimming: 2 bases; junction bases outside the gene matches: 12. Per germline, CDR1 SGDLS and CDR2 YYNGEE. CDR3 length: 18 amino acids. The CDR3 DNA is TGTGCCAGCAGCGAGACAGGGGGACACATTAATACTGGAAACACCATATATTTT. Translation gives CASSETGGHINTGNTIYF.

The chain has TRBV6-5 and TRBJ1-6, with D possibly being TRBD1 (6 bases). Germline CDR1 is MNHEY and CDR2 is SVGAGI. This CDR3 contains 15 residues. Between the trimmed V and J ends, which lost 7 bases and 5 bases, there was a span of 15 bases. DNA of the CDR3: TGTGCCAGCAAAGGGGGTTCCGGTAATAATTCACCCCTCCACTTT. Translating gives CASKGGSGNNSPLHF.

The chain combines TRBV6-5 with TRBJ2-5; no firm D call. The J call is uncertain, as TRBJ2-7 better fits the DNA end. The CDR3 runs to 15 residues. Germline V gene lookup returns CDR1 MNHEY and CDR2 SVGAGI. The CDR3 reads CASHTVRDPPYEQYF. CDR3 DNA: TGTGCCAGCCATACAGTACGAGACCCCCCCTACGAGCAGTACTTC.

The chain carries TRBV7-5 and TRBJ1-2. TRBV7-5 is deemed a pseudogene. This CDR3 comprises 17 residues. The CDR3 protein is CVRSLDVTQDGTGGYTF. CDR3 in DNA: TGTGTCAGAAGCTTAGACGTGACCCAGGACGGTACGGGTGGCTACACCTTC.

This clone appeared once. The V call is TRBV28, the J call TRBJ1-4; 8 bases line up with TRBD1. Germline trimming cut 8 bases from V and 7 bases from J; bases unmatched to any gene: 9. Germline-derived CDR1 and CDR2 are MDHEN and SYDVKM. The CDR3 consists of 14 residues. The chain's CDR3 is CASRSGGLSEKLFF. In DNA, the CDR3 is TGTGCCAGCCGTTCAGGGGGCTTATCTGAAAAACTGTTTTTT.

This clone was recorded a few times. This chain connects TRBV7-8 to TRBJ1-6, with a weak D call TRBD1 (6 bases). The length of the CDR3 is 15 residues. The germline CDR1 and CDR2 sequences are SGHVS and FQNEAQ. Trimming stripped 0 bases from V and 6 bases from J, with 9 bases between. The CDR3 loop reads CASSLAQGVNSPLHF. CDR3 DNA sequence: TGTGCCAGCAGCTTAGCACAGGGTGTTAATTCACCCCTCCACTTT.

This chain uses TRBV5-1 with TRBJ2-7, with no clear D. CDR3 length: 17 amino acids. V lost 0 bases, J lost 0 bases, and 16 bases lay in between. Germline V gene sequence: CDR1 SGHRS, CDR2 YFSETQ. This chain's CDR3 is CASSLGASAQSSYEQYF. The CDR3 DNA follows: TGCGCCAGCAGCTTGGGGGCATCGGCTCAAAGCTCCTACGAGCAGTACTTC.

J is TRBJ2-7 and V is TRBV6-1; unclear D gene. Germline V CDR1 and CDR2: MNHNS, SASEGT. The V and J ends lost 2 bases and 4 bases respectively, with 6 bases between them. The CDR3 has 12 amino acids. The CDR3 loop reads CASSERAYEQYF. In DNA form, the CDR3 reads TGTGCCAGCAGTGAAAGGGCGTACGAGCAGTACTTC.

This chain joins TRBV19 and TRBJ2-3; 9 bases are shared with TRBD2. Unmatched junction bases numbered 13, after V lost 7 bases and J lost 2 bases. Germline V gene lookup returns CDR1 LNHDA and CDR2 SQIVND (reference sequence). The CDR3 sequence is 17 residues long. The CDR3 nucleotides read TGTGCCAGTAATAGGGGAGTAGCGGGGGCCAACACAGATACGCAGTATTTT. It yields the protein CASNRGVAGANTDTQYF. Variable domain in full (rest from reference TRBV19 and TRBJ2-3): DGGITQSPKYLFRKEGQNVTLSCEQNLNHDAMYWYRQDPGQGLRLIYYSQIVNDFQKGDIAEGYSVSREKKESFPLTVTSAQKNPTAFYLCASNRGVAGANTDTQYFGPGTRLTVL.

The chain is built from TRBV25-1 and TRBJ2-2; D uncertain. Germline assignment: CDR1 MGHDK and CDR2 SYGVNS. The CDR3 is 13 residues long. The ends were cut back, 2 bases at V and 5 bases at J, with 6 bases in the middle. The CDR3 loop is CASSEHGTGELFF. CDR3 coding DNA: TGTGCCAGCAGTGAACACGGAACCGGGGAGCTGTTTTTT. The variable domain in full, with the rest retrieved from reference TRBV25-1 and TRBJ2-2, is EADIYQTPRYLVIGTGKKITLECSQTMGHDKMYWYQQDPGMELHLIHYSYGVNSTEKGDLSSESTVSRIRTEHFPLTLESARPSHTSQYLCASSEHGTGELFFGEGSRLTVL.

The chain links TRBV15 to TRBJ2-5, with 9 bases fitting TRBD1. The J call is in doubt because the DNA end fits TRBJ2-7 better. CDR1 and CDR2 from the germline V gene are LNHNV and YYDKDF (reference sequence). This CDR3 has 16 amino acids. The DNA for the CDR3 is TGTGCCACCAGCAGAGCATTTGGACAGGGGAATTACGAGCAGTACTTC. Protein: CATSRAFGQGNYEQYF.

The CDR3: CASSLAPGTDTQYF. CDR3 DNA sequence: TGCGCCAGCAGCTTGGCCCCAGGCACAGATACGCAGTATTTT. V gene TRBV5-1 combines with J gene TRBJ2-3; D gene ambiguous. CDR1 SGHRS and CDR2 YFSETQ come from the germline V gene. There are 14 residues in the CDR3. The V end lost 0 bases, the J end lost 1 base, and 6 bases lay between the germline ends.